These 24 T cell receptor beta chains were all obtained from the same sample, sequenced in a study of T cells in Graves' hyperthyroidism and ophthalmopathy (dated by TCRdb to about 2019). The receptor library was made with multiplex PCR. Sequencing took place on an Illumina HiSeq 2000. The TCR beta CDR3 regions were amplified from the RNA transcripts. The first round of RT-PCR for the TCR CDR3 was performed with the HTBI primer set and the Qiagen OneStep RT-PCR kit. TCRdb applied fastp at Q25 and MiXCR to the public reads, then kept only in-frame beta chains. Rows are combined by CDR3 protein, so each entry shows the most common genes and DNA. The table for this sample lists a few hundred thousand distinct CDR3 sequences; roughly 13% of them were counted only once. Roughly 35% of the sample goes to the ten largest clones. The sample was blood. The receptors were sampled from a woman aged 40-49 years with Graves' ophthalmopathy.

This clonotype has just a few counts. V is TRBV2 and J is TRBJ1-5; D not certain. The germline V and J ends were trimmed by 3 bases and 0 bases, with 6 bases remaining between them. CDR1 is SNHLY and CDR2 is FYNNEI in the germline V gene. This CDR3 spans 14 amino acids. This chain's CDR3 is CASSDTVSNQPQHF. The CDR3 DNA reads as TGTGCCAGCAGTGATACAGTTAGCAATCAGCCCCAGCATTTT.

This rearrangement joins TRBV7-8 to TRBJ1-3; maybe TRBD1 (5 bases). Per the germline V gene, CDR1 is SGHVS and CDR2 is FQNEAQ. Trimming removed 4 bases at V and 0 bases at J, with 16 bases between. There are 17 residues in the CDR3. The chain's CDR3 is CASSWMGRRLSGNTIYF. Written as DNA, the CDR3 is TGTGCCAGCAGCTGGATGGGGCGGAGGCTCTCTGGAAACACCATATATTTT.

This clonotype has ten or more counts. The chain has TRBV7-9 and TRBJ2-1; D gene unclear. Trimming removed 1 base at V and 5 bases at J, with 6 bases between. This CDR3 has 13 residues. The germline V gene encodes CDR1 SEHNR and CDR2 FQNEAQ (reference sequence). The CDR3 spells CASSLVIDNEQFF. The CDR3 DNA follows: TGTGCCAGCAGCTTAGTTATTGACAATGAGCAGTTCTTC.

In nucleotides, the CDR3 is TGTGCCATCCAGCGGGAGGCATCCTACGAGCAGTACTTC. It is translated as CAIQREASYEQYF. The chain has TRBV2 and TRBJ2-7; 9 bases align to TRBD2. The V gene's germline CDR1 is SNHLY and CDR2 FYNNEI. CDR3 length: 13 residues. V shed 10 bases, J shed 1 base, and the junction held 5 bases outside the gene matches. Together with reference TRBV2 and TRBJ2-7, the CDR3 gives the full variable domain: EPEVTQTPSHQVTQMGQEVILRCVPISNHLYFYWYRQILGQKVEFLVSFYNNEISEKSEIFDDQFSVERPDGSNFTLKIRSTKLEDSAMYFCAIQREASYEQYFGPGTRLTVT.

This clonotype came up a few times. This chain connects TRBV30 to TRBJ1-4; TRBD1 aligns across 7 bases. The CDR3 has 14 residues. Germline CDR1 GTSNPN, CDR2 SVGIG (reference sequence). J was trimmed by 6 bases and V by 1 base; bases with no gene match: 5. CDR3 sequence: CAWSAGTADEKLFF. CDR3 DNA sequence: TGTGCCTGGAGTGCGGGGACAGCAGATGAAAAACTGTTTTTT.

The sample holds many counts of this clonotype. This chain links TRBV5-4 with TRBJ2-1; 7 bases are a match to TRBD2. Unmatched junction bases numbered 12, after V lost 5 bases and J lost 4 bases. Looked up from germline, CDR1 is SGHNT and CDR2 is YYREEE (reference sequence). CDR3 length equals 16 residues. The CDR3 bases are TGTGCCAGCAGTTCGTCGCGCCTAGCGGAGTACAATGAGCAGTTCTTC. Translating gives CASSSSRLAEYNEQFF.

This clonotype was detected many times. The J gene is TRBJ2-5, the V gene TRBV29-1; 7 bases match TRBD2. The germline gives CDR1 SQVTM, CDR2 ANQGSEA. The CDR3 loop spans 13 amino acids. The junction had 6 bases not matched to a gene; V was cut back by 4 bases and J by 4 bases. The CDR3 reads CSVATSRRETQYF. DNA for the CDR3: TGCAGCGTTGCGACTAGCCGTCGAGAGACCCAGTACTTC.

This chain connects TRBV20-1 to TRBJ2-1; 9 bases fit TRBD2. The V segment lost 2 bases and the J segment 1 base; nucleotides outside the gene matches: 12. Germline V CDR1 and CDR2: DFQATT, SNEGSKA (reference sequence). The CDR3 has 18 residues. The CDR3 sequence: CSARSAGWAGGSYNEQFF. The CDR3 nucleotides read TGCAGTGCTAGATCGGCCGGTTGGGCGGGAGGGTCCTACAATGAGCAGTTCTTC.

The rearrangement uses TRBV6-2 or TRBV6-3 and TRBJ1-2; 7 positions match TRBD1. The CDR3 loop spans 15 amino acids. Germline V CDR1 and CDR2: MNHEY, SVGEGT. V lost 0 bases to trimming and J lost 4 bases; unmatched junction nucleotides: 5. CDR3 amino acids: CASSYSRDRFYGYTF. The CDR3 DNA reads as TGTGCCAGCAGTTACTCCCGGGACAGATTCTATGGCTACACCTTC.

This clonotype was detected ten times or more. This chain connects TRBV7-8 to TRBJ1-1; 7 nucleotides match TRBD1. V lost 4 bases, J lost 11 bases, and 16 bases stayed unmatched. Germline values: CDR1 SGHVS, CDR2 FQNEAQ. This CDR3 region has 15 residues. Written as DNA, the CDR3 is TGTGCCAGCAGCTACACAGGGGCCCTAAGTACCGGCGCTTTCTTT. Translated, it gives CASSYTGALSTGAFF.

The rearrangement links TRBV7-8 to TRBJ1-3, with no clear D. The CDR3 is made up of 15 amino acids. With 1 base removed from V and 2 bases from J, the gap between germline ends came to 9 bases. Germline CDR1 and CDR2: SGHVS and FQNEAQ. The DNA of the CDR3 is TGTGCCAGCAGCTTAGGGCGGGTCCCTGGAAACACCATATATTTT. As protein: CASSLGRVPGNTIYF.

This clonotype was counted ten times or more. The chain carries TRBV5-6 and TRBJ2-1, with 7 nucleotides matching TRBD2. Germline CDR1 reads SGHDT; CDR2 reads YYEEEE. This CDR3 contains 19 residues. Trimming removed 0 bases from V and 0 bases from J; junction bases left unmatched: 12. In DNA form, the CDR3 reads TGTGCCAGCAGCTTGGTGGCTAGCGGTTCTTATCGCTCCTACAATGAGCAGTTCTTC. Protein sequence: CASSLVASGSYRSYNEQFF.

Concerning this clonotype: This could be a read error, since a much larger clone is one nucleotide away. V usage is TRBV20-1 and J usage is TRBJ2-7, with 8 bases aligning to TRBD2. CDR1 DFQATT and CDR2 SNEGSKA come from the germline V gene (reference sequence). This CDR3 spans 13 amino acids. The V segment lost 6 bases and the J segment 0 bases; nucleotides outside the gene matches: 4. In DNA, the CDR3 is TGCAGTGCCCCCGGGACTAGCTCCTACGAGCAGTACTTC. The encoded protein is CSAPGTSSYEQYF.

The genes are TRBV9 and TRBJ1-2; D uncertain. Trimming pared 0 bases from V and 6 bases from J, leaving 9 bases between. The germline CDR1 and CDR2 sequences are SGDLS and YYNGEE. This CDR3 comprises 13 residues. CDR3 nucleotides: TGTGCCAGCAGCGTAGACGCAGGAGATGGCTACACCTTC. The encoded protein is CASSVDAGDGYTF.

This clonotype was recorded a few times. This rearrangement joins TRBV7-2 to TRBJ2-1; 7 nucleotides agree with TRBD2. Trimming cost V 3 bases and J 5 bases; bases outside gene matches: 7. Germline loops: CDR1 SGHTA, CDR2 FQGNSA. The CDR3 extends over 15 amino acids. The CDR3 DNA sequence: TGTGCCAGCAGCTTGCCCCGAAGCGGGAACAATGAGCAGTTCTTC. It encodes CASSLPRSGNNEQFF.

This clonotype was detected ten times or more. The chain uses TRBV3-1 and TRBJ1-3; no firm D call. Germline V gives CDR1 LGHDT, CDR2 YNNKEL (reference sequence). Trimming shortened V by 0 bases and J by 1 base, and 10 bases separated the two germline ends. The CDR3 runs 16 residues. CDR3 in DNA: TGTGCCAGCAGCCAAGAGAAGGAGATATCTGGAAACACCATATATTTT. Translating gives CASSQEKEISGNTIYF.

The CDR3 region is CASSPLLAVDTGELFF. The CDR3 DNA reads as TGTGCCAGCTCACCACTCTTAGCGGTTGACACCGGGGAGCTGTTTTTT. The J gene is TRBJ2-2, the V gene TRBV18; maybe TRBD2 (6 bases). In germline, CDR1 is KGHSH, CDR2 LQKENI. Trimming shortened V by 1 base and J by 3 bases, and 12 bases separated the two germline ends. This CDR3 region has 16 residues.

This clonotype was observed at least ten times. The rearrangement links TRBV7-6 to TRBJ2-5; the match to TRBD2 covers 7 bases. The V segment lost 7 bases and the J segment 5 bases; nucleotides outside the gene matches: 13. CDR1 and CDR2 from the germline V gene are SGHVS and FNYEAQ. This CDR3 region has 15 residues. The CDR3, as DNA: TGTGCCAGCACCGCTAGCGGAGGGGCCTGGGAGACCCAGTACTTC. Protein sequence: CASTASGGAWETQYF.

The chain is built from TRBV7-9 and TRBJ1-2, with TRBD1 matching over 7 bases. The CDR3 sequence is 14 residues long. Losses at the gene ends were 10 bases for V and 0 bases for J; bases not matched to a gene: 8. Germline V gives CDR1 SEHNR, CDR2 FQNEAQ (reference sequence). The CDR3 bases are TGTGCCACCGCCCGGGACAGTACTAACTATGGCTACACCTTC. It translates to CATARDSTNYGYTF.

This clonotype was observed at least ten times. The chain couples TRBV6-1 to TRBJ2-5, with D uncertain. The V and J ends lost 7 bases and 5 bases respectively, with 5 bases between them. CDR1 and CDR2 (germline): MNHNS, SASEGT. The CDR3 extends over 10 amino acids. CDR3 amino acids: CASMVETQYF. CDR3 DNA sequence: TGTGCCAGCATGGTGGAGACCCAGTACTTC.

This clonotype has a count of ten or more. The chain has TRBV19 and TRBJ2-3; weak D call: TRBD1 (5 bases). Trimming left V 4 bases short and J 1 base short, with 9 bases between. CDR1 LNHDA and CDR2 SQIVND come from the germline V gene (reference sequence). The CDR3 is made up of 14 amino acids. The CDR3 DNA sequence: TGTGCCAGTAGTAATACAGGAGGCACAGATACGCAGTATTTT. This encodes CASSNTGGTDTQYF.

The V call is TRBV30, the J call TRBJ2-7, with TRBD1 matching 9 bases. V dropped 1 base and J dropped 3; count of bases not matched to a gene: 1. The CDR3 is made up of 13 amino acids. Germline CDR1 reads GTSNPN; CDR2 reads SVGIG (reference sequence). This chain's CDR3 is CAWSEGQGYEQYF. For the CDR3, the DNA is TGTGCCTGGAGTGAGGGACAGGGCTACGAGCAGTACTTC.

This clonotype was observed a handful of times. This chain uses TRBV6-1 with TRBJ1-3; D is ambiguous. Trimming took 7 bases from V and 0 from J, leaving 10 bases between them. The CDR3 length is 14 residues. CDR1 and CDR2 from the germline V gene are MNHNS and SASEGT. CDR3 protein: CASINGNSGNTIYF. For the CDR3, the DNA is TGTGCCAGCATTAACGGGAACTCTGGAAACACCATATATTTT.

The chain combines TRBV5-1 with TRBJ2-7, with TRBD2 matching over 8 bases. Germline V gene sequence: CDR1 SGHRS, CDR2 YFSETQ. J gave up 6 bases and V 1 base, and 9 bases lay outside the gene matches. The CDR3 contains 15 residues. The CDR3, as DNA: TGCGCCAGCAGCTTGAGCACGGGGGGGGTTGGCGAGCAGTACTTC. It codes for CASSLSTGGVGEQYF.